What follows are 6 T cell receptor beta chains derived from one specimen sequenced in a study of blood T cell repertoires in COVID-19. Sequenced by immunoSEQ multiplex PCR; TCRdb stores in-frame clones only, minus some. The sample holds about 110,000 clones, roughly 72% seen once. Input material: peripheral blood. These receptors all stem from a man older than 75 with acute or convalescent COVID-19.

The rearrangement uses TRBV6-2 or TRBV6-3 and TRBJ1-1; D not resolved. Germline V lookup: CDR1 MNHEY, CDR2 SVGEGT. Trimming shortened V by 4 bases and J by 6 bases, and 15 bases separated the two germline ends. There are 14 residues in the CDR3. The CDR3 protein is CASSSTSPWAEAFF. In DNA form, the CDR3 reads TGTGCCAGCAGTTCGACAAGTCCGTGGGCTGAAGCTTTCTTT.

This sequence joins TRBV7-2 and TRBJ2-5; unclear D gene. The V and J ends lost 4 bases and 5 bases respectively, with 5 bases between them. This CDR3 contains 11 residues. The V gene's germline CDR1 is SGHTA and CDR2 FQGNSA. CDR3 coding DNA: TGTGCCAGCAGCTATCAGGAGACCCAGTACTTC. Residues: CASSYQETQYF. Supplemented by reference TRBV7-2 and TRBJ2-5, the full variable domain reads GAGVSQSPSNKVTEKGKDVELRCDPISGHTALYWYRQSLGQGLEFLIYFQGNSAPDKSGLPSDRFSAERTGGSVSTLTIQRTQQEDSAVYLCASSYQETQYFGPGTRLLVL.

This clone was recorded only once. This chain joins TRBV7-9 and TRBJ2-3; D ambiguous. V lost 4 bases and J lost 0, with 14 bases in between. The CDR3 sequence is 16 residues long. Germline CDR1 is SEHNR and CDR2 is FQNEAQ (reference sequence). CDR3 region: CASSSGYYASTDTQYF. The DNA of the CDR3 is TGTGCCAGCAGCTCCGGGTACTACGCCAGCACAGATACGCAGTATTTT.

The chain's CDR3 is CATSALVQGGGDETQYF. CDR3 bases: TGTGCCACCAGCGCGCTTGTACAGGGTGGGGGGGATGAGACCCAGTACTTC. The J gene is TRBJ2-5, the V gene TRBV15, with a weak D call TRBD2 (7 bases). Germline CDR1 LNHNV, CDR2 YYDKDF (reference sequence). Trimming left V 5 bases short and J 5 bases short, with 24 bases between. There are 17 residues in the CDR3.

Ten or more counts support this clone. The chain combines TRBV7-9 with TRBJ2-1; D is unclear. V dropped 5 bases and J dropped 8 bases, with 13 bases sitting between them. CDR3 length: 13 amino acids. Germline CDR1 reads SEHNR; CDR2 reads FQNEAQ (reference sequence). CDR3 nucleotides: TGTGCCAGCAGCCCACTCCCGGTGGATGAGCAGTTCTTC. Translation: CASSPLPVDEQFF.

CDR3 residues: CASSYYRVPSYEQYF. CDR3 DNA sequence: TGTGCCAGCAGCTATTACAGGGTCCCCTCCTACGAGCAGTACTTC. The V call is TRBV7-2, the J call TRBJ2-7; D perhaps matches TRBD1 (6 bases). Trimming shortened V by 4 bases and J by 0 bases, and 13 bases separated the two germline ends. The CDR3 runs to 15 residues. Germline V gene lookup returns CDR1 SGHTA and CDR2 FQGNSA.